This entry is about one T cell receptor (beta chain). Its antigen is undetermined. Measured with immunoSEQ multiplex PCR; TCRdb has only the in-frame clones, and not every one. This table holds 35,000 to 45,000 clones, around 92% found once. This sample was taken from a study of graft-versus-host responses after intestinal transplantation. Regarding the study as a whole: GvH clone levels peaked in circulation, and this peak was associated with early post-transplant HvG declines. Clonal ratios of graft-versus-host to host-versus-graft in allografts were high for patients exhibiting graft-donor T cell macrochimerism.

CDR3 length: 14 amino acids. The germline V and J ends were trimmed by 9 bases and 9 bases, with 18 bases remaining between them. CDR1 is LGHNT and CDR2 is FRNRAP in the germline V gene. The sequence derives from a human patient who received an intestinal transplant, so some T cells may come from the graft donor. The rearrangement links TRBV12-5 to TRBJ1-6; unclear D gene. The sequences come from PBMCs, collected 260 to 270 days after transplant. This chain's CDR3 is CASRRATASSPLHF. The CDR3 nucleotides read TGTGCTAGCCGAAGGGCTACAGCAAGTTCACCCCTCCACTTT.